The 29 T cell receptor beta chains in this list originate from one sample, sequenced in a study of T cell repertoires in cytomegalovirus infection. TCRdb re-called the reads with MiXCR, one entry per CDR3 protein. The sample has 510,000 or so distinct CDR3 sequences, about 30% seen once; the top ten hold about 13%. The source material was PBMCs. These receptors were taken from a human donor in good health (CMV status not recorded). Some clones in this sample may be carry-over from other donors' samples.

This clonotype turned up a few times. The chain recombines TRBV29-1 with TRBJ1-1; TRBD1 might be the D (6 bases). CDR1 and CDR2 (germline): SQVTM, ANQGSEA. The CDR3 sequence is 11 residues long. CDR3 sequence: CSGGVNTEAFF. CDR3 in DNA: TGCAGTGGGGGCGTGAACACTGAAGCTTTCTTT.

This chain's CDR3 is CAISERGLQFANTGELFF. For the CDR3, the DNA is TGTGCCATCAGTGAAAGAGGACTCCAGTTCGCGAACACCGGGGAGCTGTTTTTT. The chain employs TRBV10-3 and TRBJ2-2; D possibly corresponds to TRBD2 (5 bases). Germline values: CDR1 ENHRY, CDR2 SYGVKD. V shed 3 bases and J shed 0 bases, with 17 bases lying between them. This CDR3 is 18 amino acids long.

This clonotype was counted many times. V usage is TRBV7-8 and J usage is TRBJ2-2, with TRBD1 matching over 11 bases. Germline CDR1 is SGHVS and CDR2 is FQNEAQ. J was trimmed by 4 bases and V by 6 bases; bases with no gene match: 7. This CDR3 contains 16 residues. CDR3 amino acids: CASSSRDRGATGELFF. The CDR3 bases are TGTGCCAGCAGTTCCCGGGACAGGGGGGCCACCGGGGAGCTGTTTTTT.

This clonotype turned up a few times. This chain connects TRBV15 to TRBJ2-7; D is perhaps TRBD2 (5 bases). The ends were cut back, 2 bases at V and 2 bases at J, with 10 bases in the middle. The CDR3 is 14 residues long. CDR1 LNHNV and CDR2 YYDKDF come from the germline V gene (reference sequence). The CDR3 sequence: CATSRKASTYEQYV. Written as DNA, the CDR3 is TGTGCCACCAGCAGAAAGGCTAGCACCTACGAGCAGTACGTC.

This rearrangement joins TRBV30 to TRBJ1-5; D is undetermined. The CDR3 sequence is 14 residues long. V lost 1 base to trimming and J lost 1 base, with 8 bases between them. In germline, CDR1 is GTSNPN, CDR2 SVGIG (reference sequence). The CDR3 loop reads CAWSEGRSNQPQHF. In DNA, the CDR3 is TGTGCCTGGAGTGAAGGACGGAGCAATCAGCCCCAGCATTTT.

CDR3 nucleotide sequence: TGTGCTAGTGGTTTGGTATTGTCGGAAAGCAATCAGCCCCAGCATTTT. Translation gives CASGLVLSESNQPQHF. V and J are TRBV12-5 and TRBJ1-5, with unresolved D. This CDR3 is built from 16 residues. Deletions cut 0 bases from V and 1 base from J, with 10 bases between. The V gene's germline CDR1 is LGHNT and CDR2 FRNRAP.

This clonotype was observed at least ten times. The CDR3 DNA reads TGTGCCAGCAGCTCACCTGGTAGGGTCGCCTACAATGAGCAGTTCTTC. It encodes CASSSPGRVAYNEQFF. The chain employs TRBV7-2 and TRBJ2-1; no firm D call. This CDR3 contains 16 residues. Germline V gene data show CDR1 as SGHTA and CDR2 as FQGNSA. Trimming took off 4 bases at V and 2 bases at J, with 15 bases between the two ends.

About this clonotype: The junction shows a germline mismatch at one end, possibly a read error. The rearrangement uses TRBV7-6 and TRBJ1-3; possible D gene TRBD1, 6 bases. This CDR3 is built from 18 residues. Germline CDR1 reads SGHVS; CDR2 reads FNYEAQ. The CDR3 sequence: CASGLETGTRAERNTIYF. CDR3 DNA sequence: TGTGCCAGCGGCTTAGAAACCGGGACACGGGCCGAGAGAAACACCATATATTTT. Together with reference TRBV7-6 and TRBJ1-3, the CDR3 gives the full variable domain: GAGVSQSPRYKVTKRGQDVALRCDPISGHVSLYWYRQALGQGPEFLTYFNYEAQQDKSGLPNDRFSAERPEGSISTLTIQRTEQRDSAMYRCASGLETGTRAERNTIYFGEGSWLTVV.

Only a few counts were recorded for this clonotype. This rearrangement joins TRBV28 to TRBJ1-2; weak D call: TRBD1 (5 bases). CDR3 size: 15 residues. The V gene's germline CDR1 is MDHEN and CDR2 SYDVKM. Trimming pared 6 bases from V and 2 bases from J, leaving 16 bases between. DNA for the CDR3: TGTGCCAGCAGCACCCCGGGGGGGTCGAACTATGGCTACACCTTC. Amino acid sequence: CASSTPGGSNYGYTF.

This clonotype has a single count. The J gene is TRBJ2-3, the V gene TRBV3-1, with D possibly TRBD2 on 6 matching bases. The V end was cut by 4 bases, the J end by 8 bases, with 13 bases between. CDR3 size: 13 residues. In germline, CDR1 is LGHDT, CDR2 YNNKEL (reference sequence). The CDR3 is CASSRKGLPTQYF. In DNA, the CDR3 is TGTGCCAGCAGCCGAAAGGGACTGCCTACGCAGTATTTT.

The genes are TRBV7-2 and TRBJ1-2; TRBD1 agrees at 8 bases. Per the germline V gene, CDR1 is SGHTA and CDR2 is FQGNSA. V shed 1 base and J 8 bases; nucleotides not matched to a gene: 12. The CDR3 covers 16 residues. CDR3 coding DNA: TGTGCCAGCAGCTTAGAAGGGGACAGGCCGTTTCGGGGCTACACCTTC. This encodes CASSLEGDRPFRGYTF.

The CDR3, as DNA: TGTGCCAGCAGTTCCGCCTTTAGCTCTGGAAACACCATATATTTT. The encoded protein is CASSSAFSSGNTIYF. This sequence joins TRBV28 and TRBJ1-3; D not resolved. The CDR3 length is 15 residues. From germline, CDR1 is MDHEN and CDR2 SYDVKM. Between the trimmed V and J ends, which lost 4 bases and 0 bases, there was a span of 10 bases.

This clonotype was observed at least ten times. V is TRBV7-9 and J is TRBJ2-1, with 13 bases matching TRBD2. CDR3 length: 20 amino acids. V lost 5 bases and J lost 7; bases outside the gene matches: 20. CDR1 is SEHNR, CDR2 FQNEAQ, per germline (reference sequence). CDR3 in amino acids: CASSGEKLAGGPNLVNEQFF. CDR3 DNA: TGTGCCAGCAGCGGCGAAAAACTAGCGGGAGGGCCTAATTTAGTGAATGAGCAGTTCTTC.

This clonotype has a handful of counts. V usage is TRBV29-1 and J usage is TRBJ2-3, with D hard to call. Germline assignment: CDR1 SQVTM and CDR2 ANQGSEA. CDR3 size: 15 residues. Trimming stripped 5 bases from V and 2 bases from J, with 17 bases between. In nucleotides, the CDR3 is TGCAGCGTTAAACCCGCCGACTGGGTCACAGATACGCAGTATTTT. As protein: CSVKPADWVTDTQYF.

The rearrangement links TRBV7-9 to TRBJ1-4; D might be TRBD1 (6 bases). Germline CDR1 is SEHNR and CDR2 is FQNEAQ (reference sequence). CDR3 length equals 14 residues. Trimming shortened V by 3 bases and J by 5 bases, and 10 bases separated the two germline ends. CDR3 in amino acids: CASSFRQANEKLFF. Written as DNA, the CDR3 is TGTGCCAGCAGCTTTCGACAGGCGAATGAAAAACTGTTTTTT. The complete variable domain, with remaining parts taken from reference TRBV7-9 and TRBJ1-4, reads DTGVSQNPRHKITKRGQNVTFRCDPISEHNRLYWYRQTLGQGPEFLTYFQNEAQLEKSRLLSDRFSAERPKGSFSTLEIQRTEQGDSAMYLCASSFRQANEKLFFGSGTQLSVL.

The V gene is TRBV11-2, the J gene TRBJ2-2; possibly TRBD1 or TRBD2 for D (6 bases each). Between the trimmed V and J ends, which lost 5 bases and 6 bases, there was a span of 16 bases. This CDR3 region has 15 residues. Germline loops: CDR1 SGHAT, CDR2 FQNNGV. CDR3 amino acids: CASSRKGEEAGELFF. The CDR3 coding sequence is TGTGCCAGCAGCCGGAAGGGGGAGGAAGCCGGGGAGCTGTTTTTT.

The chain combines TRBV15 with TRBJ1-5; weak D call: TRBD1 (6 bases). Trimming removed 8 bases from V and 0 bases from J, with 11 bases in between. Germline V gene data show CDR1 as LNHNV and CDR2 as YYDKDF (reference sequence). This CDR3 spans 14 amino acids. DNA of the CDR3: TGTGCCACCCAAGGGACATTTAGCAATCAGCCCCAGCATTTT. Translation: CATQGTFSNQPQHF.

The sample holds a few counts of this clonotype. The gene calls are TRBV6-8 and TRBJ2-5, with D uncertain. Trimming stripped 5 bases from V and 3 bases from J, with 7 bases between. The CDR3 covers 12 residues. CDR1 MNHGY and CDR2 SAAAGT come from the germline V gene. In DNA, the CDR3 is TGTGCCAGCAGTAGGAGTGAAGAGACCCAGTACTTC. Its protein is CASSRSEETQYF.

The table lists this clonotype with a few counts. The V gene is TRBV3-1, the J gene TRBJ1-2; D is ambiguous. CDR3 length: 15 amino acids. Germline V gene sequence: CDR1 LGHDT, CDR2 YNNKEL (reference sequence). Trimming cost V 0 bases and J 4 bases, with 12 bases left between them. CDR3 nucleotides: TGTGCCAGCAGCCAAGAAGTGTCACACAGCTATGGCTACACCTTC. Its protein is CASSQEVSHSYGYTF.

Only a few counts were recorded for this clonotype. This chain links TRBV11-2 with TRBJ1-1; D is ambiguous. The CDR3 runs 13 residues. Deletions cut 3 bases from V and 2 bases from J, with 7 bases between. CDR1 SGHAT and CDR2 FQNNGV come from the germline V gene. The CDR3: CASSFFENTEAFF. The CDR3 nucleotides read TGTGCCAGCAGCTTTTTTGAAAACACTGAAGCTTTCTTT.

This clonotype has a handful of counts. The CDR3 loop reads CSARGDPGLADGDEQFF. Here the CDR3 DNA reads TGCAGTGCTAGAGGCGACCCGGGACTAGCGGACGGTGATGAGCAGTTCTTC. This chain joins TRBV20-1 and TRBJ2-1; TRBD2 agrees at 11 bases. Germline CDR1 DFQATT, CDR2 SNEGSKA (reference sequence). The CDR3 loop spans 17 amino acids. Trimming cost V 1 base and J 8 bases; bases outside gene matches: 13.

The V and J genes are TRBV7-2 and TRBJ1-2, with D perhaps TRBD1 (5 bases). Per germline, CDR1 SGHTA and CDR2 FQGNSA. The CDR3 covers 16 residues. Trimming removed 5 bases from V and 2 bases from J, with 18 bases in between. The CDR3 reads CASSGENRPINYGYTF. The CDR3 region has the DNA TGTGCCAGCAGCGGAGAGAACAGGCCTATAAACTATGGCTACACCTTC. Filled out from reference TRBV7-2 and TRBJ1-2, the complete variable domain reads GAGVSQSPSNKVTEKGKDVELRCDPISGHTALYWYRQSLGQGLEFLIYFQGNSAPDKSGLPSDRFSAERTGGSVSTLTIQRTQQEDSAVYLCASSGENRPINYGYTFGSGTRLTVV.

The chain employs TRBV11-2 and TRBJ2-2; 7 bases are shared with TRBD2. Germline values: CDR1 SGHAT, CDR2 FQNNGV. The CDR3 length is 16 residues. The trim removed 5 bases at V and 0 bases at J, leaving 6 bases unmatched. The CDR3 region has the DNA TGTGCCAGCAGCCCCCGAGCGGGGACGAACACCGGGGAGCTGTTTTTT. Its translation is CASSPRAGTNTGELFF.

The chain recombines TRBV7-2 with TRBJ1-1; D remains ambiguous. Per the germline V gene, CDR1 is SGHTA and CDR2 is FQGNSA. V was clipped by 3 bases and J by 5 bases, with 10 bases between them. This CDR3 comprises 13 residues. In DNA form, the CDR3 reads TGTGCCAGCAGCTTCGTTAAAGGGACTGAAGCTTTCTTT. This codes for CASSFVKGTEAFF.

The chain links TRBV11-2 to TRBJ2-3; 7 positions match TRBD2. The trim removed 5 bases at V and 2 bases at J, leaving 7 bases unmatched. CDR1 and CDR2 (germline): SGHAT, FQNNGV. This CDR3 is 15 amino acids long. DNA of the CDR3: TGTGCCAGCAGCGAGACTAGCCTCGCCACAGATACGCAGTATTTT. Translated, it gives CASSETSLATDTQYF.

This chain joins TRBV5-4 and TRBJ2-1; tentatively, D is TRBD1 (6 bases). Trimming removed 5 bases from V and 7 bases from J, with 16 bases in between. CDR1 SGHNT and CDR2 YYREEE come from the germline V gene (reference sequence). This CDR3 comprises 14 residues. In DNA, the CDR3 is TGTGCCAGCAGTTCCCCGACAGGCCCGAATGAGCAGTTCTTC. Translated, it gives CASSSPTGPNEQFF.

CDR3 loop: CASSFDGTSGLFPTLKSSYNEQFF. The CDR3 nucleotides are TGTGCCAGCAGTTTTGATGGGACTAGCGGCCTATTCCCTACTTTGAAGAGCTCCTACAATGAGCAGTTCTTC. The chain employs TRBV12-3 or TRBV12-4 and TRBJ2-1; TRBD2 matches 11 bases. The CDR3 is 24 amino acids. V trimming: 3 bases; J trimming: 0 bases; junction bases outside the gene matches: 25.

V and J are TRBV29-1 and TRBJ1-1; maybe TRBD1 (6 bases). The CDR3 covers 13 residues. V lost 3 bases and J lost 5, with 13 bases in between. The germline CDR1 and CDR2 sequences are SQVTM and ANQGSEA. CDR3 DNA sequence: TGCAGCGTTGATTCGGACAGTGGGACTGAAGCTTTCTTT. Encoded protein: CSVDSDSGTEAFF.

This clonotype appeared many times. The J gene is TRBJ2-3, the V gene TRBV7-2, with 10 bases lining up with TRBD2. From germline, CDR1 is SGHTA and CDR2 FQGNSA. The J segment lost 3 bases and the V segment lost 3 bases, leaving 9 bases of the junction unmatched. The CDR3 sequence is 17 residues long. CDR3 in DNA: TGTGCCAGCAGCTTTCGGCCTAGCGGGAGAGTGACAGATACGCAGTATTTT. It is translated as CASSFRPSGRVTDTQYF.